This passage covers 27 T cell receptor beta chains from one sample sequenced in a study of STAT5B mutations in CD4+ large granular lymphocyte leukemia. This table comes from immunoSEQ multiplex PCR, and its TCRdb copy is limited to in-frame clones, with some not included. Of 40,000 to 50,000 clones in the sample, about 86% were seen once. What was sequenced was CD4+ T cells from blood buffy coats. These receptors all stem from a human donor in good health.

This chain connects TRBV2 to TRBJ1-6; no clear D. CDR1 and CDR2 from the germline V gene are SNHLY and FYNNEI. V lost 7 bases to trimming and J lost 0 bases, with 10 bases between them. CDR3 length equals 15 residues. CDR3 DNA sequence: TGTGCCAGCACCAAAGACCGCTCCTATAATTCACCCCTCCACTTT. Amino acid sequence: CASTKDRSYNSPLHF.

CDR3 bases: TGTGCCAGCAGTTTGGAGGACACGGTGAACACTGAAGCTTTCTTT. Translation gives CASSLEDTVNTEAFF. The rearrangement joins TRBV28 to TRBJ1-1; possible D gene TRBD1, 5 bases. Germline values: CDR1 MDHEN, CDR2 SYDVKM. With 3 bases removed from V and 0 bases from J, the gap between germline ends came to 11 bases. This CDR3 comprises 15 residues.

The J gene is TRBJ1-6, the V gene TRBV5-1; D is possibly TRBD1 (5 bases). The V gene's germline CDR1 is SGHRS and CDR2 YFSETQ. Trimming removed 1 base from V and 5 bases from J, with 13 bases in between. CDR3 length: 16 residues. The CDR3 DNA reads TGCGCCAGCAGCTTGCAAGGGGCGCTGAATAATTCACCCCTCCACTTT. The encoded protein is CASSLQGALNNSPLHF.

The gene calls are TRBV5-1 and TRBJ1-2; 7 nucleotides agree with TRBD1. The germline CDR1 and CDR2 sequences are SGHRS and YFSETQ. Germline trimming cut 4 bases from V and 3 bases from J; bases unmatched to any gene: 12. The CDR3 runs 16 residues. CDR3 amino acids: CASSPKIQGRDYGYTF. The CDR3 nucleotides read TGCGCCAGCAGCCCCAAAATACAGGGGAGGGACTATGGCTACACCTTC.

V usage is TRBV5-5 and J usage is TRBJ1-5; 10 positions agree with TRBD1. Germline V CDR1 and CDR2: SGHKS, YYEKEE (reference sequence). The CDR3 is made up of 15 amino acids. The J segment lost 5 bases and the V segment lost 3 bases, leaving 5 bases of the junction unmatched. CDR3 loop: CASSWTGTGDQPQHF. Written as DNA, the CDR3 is TGTGCCAGCAGCTGGACCGGGACAGGGGATCAGCCCCAGCATTTT.

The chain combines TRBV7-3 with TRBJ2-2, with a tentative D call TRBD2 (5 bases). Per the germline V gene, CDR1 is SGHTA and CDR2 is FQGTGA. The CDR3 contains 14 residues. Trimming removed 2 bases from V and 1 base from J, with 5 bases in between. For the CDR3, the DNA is TGTGCCAGCAGCTTAGCGGGGAACACCGGGGAGCTGTTTTTT. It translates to CASSLAGNTGELFF.

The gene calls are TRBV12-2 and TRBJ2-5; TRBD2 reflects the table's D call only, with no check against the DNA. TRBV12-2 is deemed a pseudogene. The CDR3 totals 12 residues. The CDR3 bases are TGTGCAAGTCGCCCCCTGCGAGAGACCCAGTACTTC. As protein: CASRPLRETQYF.

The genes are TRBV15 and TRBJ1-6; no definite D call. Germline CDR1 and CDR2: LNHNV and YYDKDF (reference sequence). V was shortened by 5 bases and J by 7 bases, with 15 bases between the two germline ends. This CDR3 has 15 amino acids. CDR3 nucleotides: TGTGCCACCAGCCCGAGGTCGCCAGAAAATTCACCCCTCCACTTT. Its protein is CATSPRSPENSPLHF.

The CDR3: CASSWAERETQYF. CDR3 in DNA: TGTGCCAGCAGCTGGGCGGAGAGGGAGACCCAGTACTTC. The gene calls are TRBV11-3 and TRBJ2-5; the D is unclear. The CDR3 has 13 residues. Trimming removed 4 bases at V and 5 bases at J, with 11 bases between. Per the germline V gene, CDR1 is SGHNT and CDR2 is YENEEA.

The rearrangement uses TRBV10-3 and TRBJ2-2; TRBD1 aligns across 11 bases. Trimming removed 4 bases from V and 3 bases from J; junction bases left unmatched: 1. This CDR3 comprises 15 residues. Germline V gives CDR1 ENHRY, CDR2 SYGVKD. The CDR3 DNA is TGTGCCATCAGTGGGACAGGGGGCGACACCGGGGAGCTGTTTTTT. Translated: CAISGTGGDTGELFF.

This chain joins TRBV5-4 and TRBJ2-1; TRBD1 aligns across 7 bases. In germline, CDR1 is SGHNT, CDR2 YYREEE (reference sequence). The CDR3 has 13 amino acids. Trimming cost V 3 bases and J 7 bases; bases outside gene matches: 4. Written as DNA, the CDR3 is TGTGCCAGCAGCTCGCAGGGGGTAAATGAGCAGTTCTTC. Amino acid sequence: CASSSQGVNEQFF.

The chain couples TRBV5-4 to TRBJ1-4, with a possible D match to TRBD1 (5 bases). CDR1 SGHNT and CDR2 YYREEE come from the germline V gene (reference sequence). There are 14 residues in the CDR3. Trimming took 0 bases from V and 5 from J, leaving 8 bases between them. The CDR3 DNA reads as TGTGCCAGCAGCTTGGGGCGGGGCAATGAAAAACTGTTTTTT. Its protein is CASSLGRGNEKLFF.

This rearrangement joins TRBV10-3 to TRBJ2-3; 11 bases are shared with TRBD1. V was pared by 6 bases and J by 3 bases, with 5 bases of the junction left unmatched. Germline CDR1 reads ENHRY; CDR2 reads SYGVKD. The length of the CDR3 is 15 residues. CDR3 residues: CAIREDRGQTDTQYF. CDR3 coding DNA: TGTGCCATCAGGGAGGACAGGGGGCAAACAGATACGCAGTATTTT.

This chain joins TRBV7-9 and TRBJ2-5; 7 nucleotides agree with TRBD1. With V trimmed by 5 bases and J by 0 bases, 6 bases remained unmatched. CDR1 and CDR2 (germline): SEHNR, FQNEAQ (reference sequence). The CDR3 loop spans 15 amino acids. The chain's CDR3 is CASSPRQGYQETQYF. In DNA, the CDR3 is TGTGCCAGCAGCCCAAGACAGGGCTACCAAGAGACCCAGTACTTC.

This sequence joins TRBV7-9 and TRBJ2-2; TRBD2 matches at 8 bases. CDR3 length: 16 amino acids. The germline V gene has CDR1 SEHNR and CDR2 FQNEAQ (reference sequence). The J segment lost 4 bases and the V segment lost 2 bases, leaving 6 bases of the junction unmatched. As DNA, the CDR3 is TGTGCCAGCAGCTTATCGGCGGGGGGCGGCACCGGGGAGCTGTTTTTT. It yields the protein CASSLSAGGGTGELFF.

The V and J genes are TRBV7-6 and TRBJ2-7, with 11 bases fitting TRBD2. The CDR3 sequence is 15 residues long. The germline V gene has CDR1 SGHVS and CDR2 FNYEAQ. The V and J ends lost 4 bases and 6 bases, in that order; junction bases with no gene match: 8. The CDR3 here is CASSSRSGRGFEQYF. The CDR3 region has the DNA TGTGCCAGCAGCTCGCGTAGCGGGAGGGGGTTCGAGCAGTACTTC. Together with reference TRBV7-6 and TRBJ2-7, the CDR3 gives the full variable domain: GAGVSQSPRYKVTKRGQDVALRCDPISGHVSLYWYRQALGQGPEFLTYFNYEAQQDKSGLPNDRFSAERPEGSISTLTIQRTEQRDSAMYRCASSSRSGRGFEQYFGPGTRLTVT.

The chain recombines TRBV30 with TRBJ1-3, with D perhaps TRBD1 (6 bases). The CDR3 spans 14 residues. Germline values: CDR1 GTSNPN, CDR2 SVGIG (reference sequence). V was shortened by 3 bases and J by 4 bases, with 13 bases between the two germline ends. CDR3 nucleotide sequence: TGTGCCTGGAGGGGGGCAGCTGGGGGAAACACCATATATTTT. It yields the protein CAWRGAAGGNTIYF.

For the CDR3, the DNA is TGTGCCAGCAGCCTTAGGCTGGGATCTGGAAACACCATATATTTT. This sequence encodes CASSLRLGSGNTIYF. The genes are TRBV14 and TRBJ1-3; D unresolved. The germline CDR1 and CDR2 sequences are SGHDN and FVKESK. The germline V and J ends were trimmed by 4 bases and 1 base, with 11 bases remaining between them. The CDR3 spans 15 residues.

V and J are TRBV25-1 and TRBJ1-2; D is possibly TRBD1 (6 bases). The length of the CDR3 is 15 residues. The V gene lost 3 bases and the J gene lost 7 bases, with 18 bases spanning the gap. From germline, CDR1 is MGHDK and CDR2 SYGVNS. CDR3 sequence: CASSDHGAPRGGYTF. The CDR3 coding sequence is TGTGCCAGCAGTGACCATGGGGCGCCCAGGGGTGGCTACACCTTC.

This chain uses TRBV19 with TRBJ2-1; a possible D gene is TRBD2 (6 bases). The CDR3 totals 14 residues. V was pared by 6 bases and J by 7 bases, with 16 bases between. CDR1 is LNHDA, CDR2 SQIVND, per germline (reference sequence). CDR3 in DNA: TGTGCCAGTAGCGAGGGACTTTCAGTAAATGAGCAGTTCTTC. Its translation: CASSEGLSVNEQFF.

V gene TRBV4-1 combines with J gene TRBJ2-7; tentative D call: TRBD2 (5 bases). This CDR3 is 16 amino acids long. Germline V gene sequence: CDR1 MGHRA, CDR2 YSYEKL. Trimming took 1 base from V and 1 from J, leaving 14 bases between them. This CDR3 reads CASSQGQYGLSYEQYF. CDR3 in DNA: TGCGCCAGCAGCCAAGGTCAATATGGACTTTCCTACGAGCAGTACTTC.

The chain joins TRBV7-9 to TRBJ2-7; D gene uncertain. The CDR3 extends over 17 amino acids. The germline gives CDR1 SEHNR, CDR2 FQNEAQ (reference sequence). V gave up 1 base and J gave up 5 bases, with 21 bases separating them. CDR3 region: CASSLDLSPPSFHEQYF. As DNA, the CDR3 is TGTGCCAGCAGCTTAGACCTCTCACCCCCCTCGTTTCACGAGCAGTACTTC.

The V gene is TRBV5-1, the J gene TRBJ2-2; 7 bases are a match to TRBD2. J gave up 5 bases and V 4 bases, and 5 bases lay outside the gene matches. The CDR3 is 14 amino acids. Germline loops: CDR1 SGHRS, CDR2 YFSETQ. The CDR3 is CASSQGGETGELFF. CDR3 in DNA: TGCGCCAGCAGCCAGGGAGGGGAAACCGGGGAGCTGTTTTTT.

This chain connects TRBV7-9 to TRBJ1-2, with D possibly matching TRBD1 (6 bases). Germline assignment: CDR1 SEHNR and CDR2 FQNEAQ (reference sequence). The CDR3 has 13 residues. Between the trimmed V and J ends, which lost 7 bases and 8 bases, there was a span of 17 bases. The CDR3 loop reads CASTRGGGEGYTF. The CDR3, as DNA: TGTGCCAGCACCCGAGGGGGGGGTGAGGGCTACACCTTC.

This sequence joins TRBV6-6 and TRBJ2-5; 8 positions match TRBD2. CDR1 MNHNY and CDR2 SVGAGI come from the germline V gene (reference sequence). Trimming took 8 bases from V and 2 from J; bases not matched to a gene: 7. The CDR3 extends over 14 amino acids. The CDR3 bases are TGTGCCAGCCGCTCTGGACTAGCACAAGAGACCCAGTACTTC. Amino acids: CASRSGLAQETQYF.

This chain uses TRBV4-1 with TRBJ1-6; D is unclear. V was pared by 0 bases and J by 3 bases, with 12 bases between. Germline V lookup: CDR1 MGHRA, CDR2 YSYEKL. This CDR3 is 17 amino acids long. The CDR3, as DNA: TGCGCCAGCAGCCAAGATAGCCGGACTAGCTATAATTCACCCCTCCACTTT. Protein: CASSQDSRTSYNSPLHF.

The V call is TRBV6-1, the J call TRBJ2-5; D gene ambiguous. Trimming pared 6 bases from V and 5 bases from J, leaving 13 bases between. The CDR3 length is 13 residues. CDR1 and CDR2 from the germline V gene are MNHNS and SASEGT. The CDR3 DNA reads TGTGCCAGCAGGAAACATGGTATGGAGACCCAGTACTTC. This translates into CASRKHGMETQYF.